The present T cell receptor beta chain was sequenced within a study of shared clonotypes between healthy human individuals. Whole-study results and caveats: Sharing across four donors was seen in roughly 5.2% of naive CD4 clonotypes. Sampling covered nothing but blood. Tissue TCR repertoires likely differ from those found in blood.

In regard to this clone: Its antigen is unidentified.

This table comes from immunoSEQ multiplex PCR, and its TCRdb copy is limited to in-frame clones, with some not included. The sample records some 2.4 million clones, roughly 93% being singletons. CDR3 length equals 15 residues. V was pared by 3 bases and J by 10 bases, with 19 bases between. The germline V gene encodes CDR1 MNHEY and CDR2 SMNVEV (reference sequence). Among the donors, all were Caucasian adults who lived in Nashville, Tennessee. Sequencing input: naive CD4+ T cells from PBMCs. As to subset: CD45RA+ positively selected. V is TRBV27 and J is TRBJ2-1; D gene uncertain. The source is a young man in good health. Some clones in this sample may be carry-over from other donors' samples. This chain's CDR3 is CASSFRTGLQGEQFF. For the CDR3, the DNA is TGTGCCAGCAGTTTTCGTACTGGCCTCCAAGGGGAGCAGTTCTTC.